The 22 T cell receptor beta chains below come from one sample, sequenced in a study of cytomegalovirus exposure and HLA in healthy donors. Use of 60 Vbeta and 13 Jbeta primers characterized the PCR. The table came from immunoSEQ multiplex PCR; TCRdb's copy has only in-frame clones and leaves some out. Of about 76,000 clones in the sample, 60% to 75% are singletons; the top ten hold 11%. The sequenced material came from PBMCs. These receptors all stem from a woman in her forties in good health and CMV-seropositive.

V is TRBV4-2 and J is TRBJ2-1, with D unclear. Trimming pared 0 bases from V and 13 bases from J, leaving 10 bases between. Germline V gives CDR1 LGHNA, CDR2 YNFKEQ. CDR3 size: 12 residues. This CDR3 reads CASSQETGFQFF. For the CDR3, the DNA is TGTGCCAGCAGCCAAGAAACCGGTTTCCAGTTCTTC.

The chain recombines TRBV29-1 with TRBJ1-2; weak D call: TRBD1 (5 bases). Germline V CDR1 and CDR2: SQVTM, ANQGSEA. V gave up 4 bases and J gave up 8 bases, with 17 bases separating them. The CDR3 totals 13 residues. CDR3 sequence reads: CSVVGASQLGYTF. In nucleotides, the CDR3 is TGCAGCGTTGTAGGGGCCAGTCAGTTGGGCTACACCTTC.

This clone was observed at least ten times. The V and J genes are TRBV2 and TRBJ1-1, with D perhaps matching TRBD1 (6 bases). V lost 6 bases and J 2 bases, leaving 13 bases between the germline ends. Germline CDR1 and CDR2: SNHLY and FYNNEI. The CDR3 spans 14 residues. This CDR3 is CASSRQELNTEAFF. The CDR3 nucleotides read TGTGCCAGCAGCAGACAGGAGTTAAACACTGAAGCTTTCTTT.

The rearrangement joins TRBV30 to TRBJ1-1; D call uncertain. The CDR3 spans 12 residues. Deletions cut 6 bases from V and 6 bases from J, with 14 bases between. Germline V gives CDR1 GTSNPN, CDR2 SVGIG (reference sequence). CDR3 nucleotide sequence: TGTGCCTGCACACTTCCCGGGGCTGAAGCTTTCTTT. Protein product: CACTLPGAEAFF.

The chain combines TRBV28 with TRBJ1-1, with TRBD1 as a possible D gene (6 bases). CDR1 and CDR2 from the germline V gene are MDHEN and SYDVKM. There are 14 residues in the CDR3. Trimming pared 7 bases from V and 4 bases from J, leaving 16 bases between. The CDR3: CASTYPRGPTEAFF. The DNA of the CDR3 is TGTGCCAGCACTTACCCCAGGGGCCCCACTGAAGCTTTCTTT.

This rearrangement joins TRBV2 to TRBJ2-2, with D perhaps matching TRBD2 (6 bases). V shed 5 bases and J shed 0 bases, with 10 bases lying between them. The length of the CDR3 is 15 residues. Germline V CDR1 and CDR2: SNHLY, FYNNEI. The CDR3 region has the DNA TGTGCCAGCAGTCAGGGACTGACGAACACCGGGGAGCTGTTTTTT. It specifies CASSQGLTNTGELFF.

The chain carries TRBV6-1 and TRBJ1-5; 7 positions match TRBD1. This CDR3 is built from 15 residues. V lost 1 base and J lost 6; bases outside the gene matches: 6. CDR1 is MNHNS, CDR2 SASEGT, per germline. The CDR3 DNA is TGTGCCAGCAGTGAAGAGGGACAGCTGGGTCAGCCCCAGCATTTT. Translating it yields CASSEEGQLGQPQHF.

This clone was seen at least ten times. The V call is TRBV5-1, the J call TRBJ2-7; 13 bases line up with TRBD2. The germline CDR1 and CDR2 sequences are SGHRS and YFSETQ. V shed 5 bases and J 1 base; nucleotides not matched to a gene: 12. This CDR3 has 18 residues. The CDR3 nucleotides are TGCGCCAGCAGACCCGGGACAACGGGACTAGCGGGGTCCTACGAGCAGTACTTC. Amino acids: CASRPGTTGLAGSYEQYF.

In its sample, this clone was seen a few times. This sequence joins TRBV7-9 and TRBJ2-7, with D maybe TRBD2 (5 bases). The CDR3 has 15 residues. V was pared by 1 base and J by 5 bases, with 15 bases between. Germline V gene sequence: CDR1 SEHNR, CDR2 FQNEAQ (reference sequence). CDR3 coding DNA: TGTGCCAGCAGCTTAGATACCCATTGGAGGAACGAGCAGTACTTC. Encoded protein: CASSLDTHWRNEQYF.

The chain combines TRBV10-2 with TRBJ2-7; possibly TRBD2 for D (6 bases). This CDR3 spans 14 amino acids. Trimming took off 4 bases at V and 2 bases at J, with 12 bases between the two ends. Germline V gene sequence: CDR1 WSHSY, CDR2 SAAADI. CDR3: CASSGRTTPYEQYF. The CDR3 nucleotides are TGCGCCAGCAGTGGCAGGACTACCCCCTACGAGCAGTACTTC.

V is TRBV4-2 and J is TRBJ2-5; D gene unclear. Germline V gene sequence: CDR1 LGHNA, CDR2 YNFKEQ. The V gene lost 1 base and the J gene lost 2 bases, with 8 bases spanning the gap. CDR3 length: 14 amino acids. CDR3 residues: CASSQAPGQETQYF. The DNA of the CDR3 is TGTGCCAGCAGCCAAGCCCCCGGGCAAGAGACCCAGTACTTC.

The rearrangement joins TRBV2 to TRBJ2-1; 7 nucleotides agree with TRBD1. The CDR3 contains 13 residues. The V gene's germline CDR1 is SNHLY and CDR2 FYNNEI. Trimming took 6 bases from V and 5 from J; bases not matched to a gene: 4. The DNA for the CDR3 is TGTGCCAGCAGCCCCGGACAGGACAATGAGCAGTTCTTC. This translates into CASSPGQDNEQFF.

The chain recombines TRBV6-5 with TRBJ2-1; possibly TRBD1 for D (7 bases). Trimming stripped 2 bases from V and 4 bases from J, with 12 bases between. Germline-derived CDR1 and CDR2 are MNHEY and SVGAGI. This CDR3 has 15 amino acids. The CDR3 protein is CASSYRRGQYNEQFF. As DNA, the CDR3 is TGTGCCAGCAGTTACCGGAGGGGACAGTACAATGAGCAGTTCTTC.

This clone was observed a handful of times. The chain employs TRBV7-9 and TRBJ2-3; possible D gene TRBD1, 5 bases. From germline, CDR1 is SEHNR and CDR2 FQNEAQ (reference sequence). The CDR3 length is 13 residues. The ends were cut back, 1 base at V and 5 bases at J, with 7 bases in the middle. The CDR3 reads CASSLGGRDTQYF. CDR3 nucleotide sequence: TGTGCCAGCAGCTTAGGGGGCAGAGATACGCAGTATTTT.

The chain uses TRBV5-4 and TRBJ2-7, with a tentative D call TRBD2 (5 bases). The CDR3 has 13 residues. The V gene lost 5 bases and the J gene lost 3 bases, with 12 bases spanning the gap. Germline V CDR1 and CDR2: SGHNT, YYREEE (reference sequence). CDR3 in amino acids: CASSTMGSYEQYF. The CDR3 DNA reads TGTGCCAGCAGTACGATGGGGAGCTACGAGCAGTACTTC.

The chain links TRBV6-1 to TRBJ1-5; 9 bases map to TRBD1. Germline CDR1 MNHNS, CDR2 SASEGT. V dropped 4 bases and J dropped 2; count of bases not matched to a gene: 0. This CDR3 is 14 amino acids long. CDR3 sequence: CASSGDRGNQPQHF. In nucleotides, the CDR3 is TGTGCCAGCAGTGGGGACAGGGGCAATCAGCCCCAGCATTTT.

This clone was counted only a few times. The V and J genes are TRBV18 and TRBJ1-1; D not certain. The CDR3 length is 14 residues. Germline values: CDR1 KGHSH, CDR2 LQKENI. V lost 1 base to trimming and J lost 0 bases, with 6 bases between them. In nucleotides, the CDR3 is TGTGCCAGCTCACCACTCGTCCTGAACACTGAAGCTTTCTTT. Amino acids: CASSPLVLNTEAFF.

The sample holds a few counts of this clone. The chain employs TRBV2 and TRBJ2-7; 8 bases are shared with TRBD1. With V trimmed by 6 bases and J by 2 bases, 9 bases remained unmatched. The CDR3 is 15 amino acids. CDR1 and CDR2 from the germline V gene are SNHLY and FYNNEI. The CDR3 is CASRDGTGPTYEQYF. For the CDR3, the DNA is TGTGCCAGCAGAGACGGGACAGGTCCAACCTACGAGCAGTACTTC.

The sample holds a few counts of this clone. This sequence joins TRBV28 and TRBJ2-3, with unresolved D. V was clipped by 3 bases and J by 5 bases, with 9 bases between them. CDR3 length equals 13 residues. Looked up from germline, CDR1 is MDHEN and CDR2 is SYDVKM. The CDR3 loop is CASSFTVIDTQYF. The CDR3 DNA sequence: TGTGCCAGCAGTTTTACAGTCATAGATACGCAGTATTTT.

The chain has TRBV20-1 and TRBJ1-1, with D unclear. V dropped 7 bases and J dropped 11 bases, with 17 bases sitting between them. CDR1 and CDR2 from the germline V gene are DFQATT and SNEGSKA (reference sequence). The CDR3 covers 11 residues. The CDR3 region has the DNA TGCAGTGTCCGCCGGGAACAAAAGGCTTTCTTT. This gives the protein CSVRREQKAFF.

The rearrangement joins TRBV5-8 to TRBJ2-1, with D perhaps TRBD2 (6 bases). Germline CDR1 SGHTS, CDR2 YDEGEE. V lost 3 bases and J 1 base, leaving 8 bases between the germline ends. This CDR3 region has 14 residues. As DNA, the CDR3 is TGTGCCAGCAGCTGGCGGGGTTCCTACAATGAGCAGTTCTTC. This gives the protein CASSWRGSYNEQFF. The variable domain in full, completed from reference TRBV5-8 and TRBJ2-1, reads EAGVTQSPTHLIKTRGQQATLRCSPISGHTSVYWYQQALGLGLQFLLWYDEGEERNRGNFPPRFSGRQFPNYSSELNVNALELEDSALYLCASSWRGSYNEQFFGPGTRLTVL.

This sequence joins TRBV25-1 and TRBJ1-1; D remains unclear. Per the germline V gene, CDR1 is MGHDK and CDR2 is SYGVNS. The CDR3 totals 14 residues. Trimming took off 1 base at V and 7 bases at J, with 13 bases between the two ends. The CDR3 loop reads CASSESAQSYEAFF. CDR3 coding DNA: TGTGCCAGCAGTGAATCAGCACAGAGCTATGAAGCTTTCTTT.